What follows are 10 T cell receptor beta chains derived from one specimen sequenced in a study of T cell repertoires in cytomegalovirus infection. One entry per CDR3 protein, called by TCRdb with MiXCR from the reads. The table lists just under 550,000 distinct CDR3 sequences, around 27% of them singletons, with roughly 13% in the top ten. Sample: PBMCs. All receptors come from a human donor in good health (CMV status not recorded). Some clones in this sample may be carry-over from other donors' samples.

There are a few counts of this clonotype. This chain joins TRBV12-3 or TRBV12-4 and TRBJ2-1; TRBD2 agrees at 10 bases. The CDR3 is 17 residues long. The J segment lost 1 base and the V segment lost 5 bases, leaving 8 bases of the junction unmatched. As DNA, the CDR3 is TGTGCCAGCAGTCCCTCACTAGCGGGAAGGTCCTACAATGAGCAGTTCTTC. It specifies CASSPSLAGRSYNEQFF.

DNA of the CDR3: TGTGCCAGCCTTTGGAGCGGACTAGTAACAGATACGCAGTATTTT. Its translation is CASLWSGLVTDTQYF. The chain links TRBV5-6 to TRBJ2-3; 7 nucleotides agree with TRBD2. The CDR3 spans 15 residues. V lost 7 bases and J lost 3; bases outside the gene matches: 11. Germline-derived CDR1 and CDR2 are SGHDT and YYEEEE.

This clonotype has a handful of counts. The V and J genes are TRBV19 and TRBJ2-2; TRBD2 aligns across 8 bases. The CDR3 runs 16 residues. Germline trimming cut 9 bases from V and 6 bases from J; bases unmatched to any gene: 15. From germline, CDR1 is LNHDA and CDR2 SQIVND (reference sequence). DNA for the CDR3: TGTGCCAGCCACTATCATTACAGCGGGAGTTCCGGGGAGCTGTTTTTT. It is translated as CASHYHYSGSSGELFF.

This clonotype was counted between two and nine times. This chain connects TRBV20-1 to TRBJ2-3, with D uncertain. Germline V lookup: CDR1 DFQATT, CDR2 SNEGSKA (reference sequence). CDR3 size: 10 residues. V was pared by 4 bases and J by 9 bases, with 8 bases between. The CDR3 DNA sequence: TGCAGTGCTACCATTGACACGCAGTATTTT. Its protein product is CSATIDTQYF.

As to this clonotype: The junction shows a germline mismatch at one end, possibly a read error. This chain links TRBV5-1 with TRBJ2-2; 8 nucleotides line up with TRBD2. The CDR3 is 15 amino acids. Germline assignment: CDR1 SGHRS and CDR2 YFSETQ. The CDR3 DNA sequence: TGCGCCCGCCCCCTGGGCGGGAGGTACACCGGGGAGCTGCTTTTT. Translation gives CARPLGGRYTGELLF.

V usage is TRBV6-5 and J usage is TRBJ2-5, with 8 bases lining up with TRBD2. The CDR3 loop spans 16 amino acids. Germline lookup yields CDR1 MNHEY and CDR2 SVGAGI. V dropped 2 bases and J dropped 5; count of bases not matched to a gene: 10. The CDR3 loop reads CASSYQSGSVWETQYF. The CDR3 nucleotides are TGTGCCAGCAGTTACCAAAGCGGGAGCGTGTGGGAGACCCAGTACTTC.

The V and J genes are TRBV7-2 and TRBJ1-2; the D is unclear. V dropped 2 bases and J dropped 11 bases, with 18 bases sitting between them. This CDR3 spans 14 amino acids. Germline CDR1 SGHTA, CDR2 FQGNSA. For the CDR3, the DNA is TGTGCCAGCAGCTTACGGCTTAGGGATCTGGGGTACACCTTC. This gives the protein CASSLRLRDLGYTF.

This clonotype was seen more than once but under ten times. The CDR3, as DNA: TGCAGTGCTAGTTGGGCGGCCCTGGGCGGTGGCTACACCTTC. Translating gives CSASWAALGGGYTF. This chain joins TRBV20-1 and TRBJ1-2; the D is unclear. Trimming removed 3 bases from V and 7 bases from J, with 18 bases in between. The CDR3 runs 14 residues. Germline loops: CDR1 DFQATT, CDR2 SNEGSKA (reference sequence).

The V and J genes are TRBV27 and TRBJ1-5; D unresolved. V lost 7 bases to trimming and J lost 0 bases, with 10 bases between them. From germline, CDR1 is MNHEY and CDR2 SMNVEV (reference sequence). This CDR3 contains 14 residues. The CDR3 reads CASTTFYSNQPQHF. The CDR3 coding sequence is TGTGCCAGCACAACATTCTATAGCAATCAGCCCCAGCATTTT.

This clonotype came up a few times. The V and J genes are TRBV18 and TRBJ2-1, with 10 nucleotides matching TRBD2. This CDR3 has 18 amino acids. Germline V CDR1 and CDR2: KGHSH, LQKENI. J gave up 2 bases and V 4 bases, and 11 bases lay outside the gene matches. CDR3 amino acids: CASSRQTAGTSAYNEQFF. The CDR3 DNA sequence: TGTGCCAGCTCACGGCAGACCGCTGGGACTAGCGCCTACAATGAGCAGTTCTTC.